One and the same sample provided the 21 T cell receptor beta chains below, sequenced in a study of shared clonotypes between healthy human individuals. Repertoires were generated with immunoSEQ multiplex PCR, while TCRdb's copy carries only in-frame clones and drops some. Found here are over a million clones, 75% to 85% of them singletons; the top ten hold about 0.52%. Sequenced: memory CD4+ T cells from PBMCs. Subset indicated: CD45RA-negative fraction. The receptor set was obtained from a man aged 18 to 29 in good health. Some clones in this sample may be carry-over from other donors' samples.

The CDR3: CATRYHSSSTGGYTF. The CDR3 DNA sequence: TGTGCCACCAGGTATCACAGTTCCTCCACGGGCGGCTACACCTTC. The chain has TRBV15 and TRBJ1-2; unclear D gene. Trimming took 6 bases from V and 8 from J, leaving 22 bases between them. This CDR3 spans 15 amino acids. The germline gives CDR1 LNHNV, CDR2 YYDKDF (reference sequence).

This clone was seen only once. This rearrangement joins TRBV4-1 to TRBJ2-5; 10 nucleotides align to TRBD1. This CDR3 has 18 amino acids. After removal of 3 bases from V and 2 bases from J, the junction contained 12 bases not matched to a gene. Germline V gene sequence: CDR1 MGHRA, CDR2 YSYEKL. CDR3 sequence reads: CASSHNFRDRGQQETQYF. The CDR3 DNA reads TGCGCCAGCAGCCACAATTTCAGGGACAGGGGCCAGCAAGAGACCCAGTACTTC.

This clone was picked up a small number of times. CDR3 in amino acids: CASRRGRGTEAFF. CDR3 in DNA: TGCGCCAGCAGGAGGGGCAGGGGGACTGAAGCTTTCTTT. This chain uses TRBV5-1 with TRBJ1-1; 7 nucleotides line up with TRBD1. The CDR3 extends over 13 amino acids. The V gene's germline CDR1 is SGHRS and CDR2 YFSETQ. Unmatched junction bases numbered 6, after V lost 5 bases and J lost 5 bases.

The chain couples TRBV5-1 to TRBJ2-1, with D perhaps matching TRBD1 (6 bases). Trimming pared 6 bases from V and 8 bases from J, leaving 15 bases between. CDR1 is SGHRS and CDR2 is YFSETQ in the germline V gene. This CDR3 spans 13 amino acids. CDR3 in amino acids: CASMGQGLDEQFF. The CDR3 DNA reads TGCGCCAGCATGGGGCAGGGGTTAGATGAGCAGTTCTTC.

With respect to this clone: A clone one base away is much larger, so this may be a read error. This chain uses TRBV7-9 with TRBJ1-1, with D possibly matching TRBD1 (5 bases). Germline V gene lookup returns CDR1 SEHNR and CDR2 FQNEAQ (reference sequence). The CDR3 is 13 amino acids. The V and J ends lost 5 bases and 1 base respectively, with 8 bases between them. The CDR3 here is CASSRQRNTEAFF. The CDR3 bases are TGTGCCAGCAGCCGACAGAGGAACACTGAAGCTTTCTTT. The whole variable domain, filled in from reference TRBV7-9 and TRBJ1-1, reads DTGVSQNPRHKITKRGQNVTFRCDPISEHNRLYWYRQTLGQGPEFLTYFQNEAQLEKSRLLSDRFSAERPKGSFSTLEIQRTEQGDSAMYLCASSRQRNTEAFFGQGTRLTVV.

This clone was counted between two and nine times. The V and J genes are TRBV19 and TRBJ1-5; D is unresolved. Trimming shortened V by 3 bases and J by 3 bases, and 18 bases separated the two germline ends. Germline V CDR1 and CDR2: LNHDA, SQIVND (reference sequence). CDR3 size: 17 residues. The CDR3 sequence is CASSISPYRSVNQPQHF. DNA of the CDR3: TGTGCCAGTAGTATTTCCCCATATCGGTCAGTCAATCAGCCCCAGCATTTT. The entire variable domain, with the rest obtained from reference TRBV19 and TRBJ1-5, is as follows: DGGITQSPKYLFRKEGQNVTLSCEQNLNHDAMYWYRQDPGQGLRLIYYSQIVNDFQKGDIAEGYSVSREKKESFPLTVTSAQKNPTAFYLCASSISPYRSVNQPQHFGDGTRLSIL.

This clone appeared many times. The chain couples TRBV6-6 to TRBJ1-2; 9 nucleotides match TRBD1. V lost 5 bases to trimming and J lost 1 base; unmatched junction nucleotides: 8. Germline CDR1 MNHNY, CDR2 SVGAGI (reference sequence). CDR3 length: 16 amino acids. The CDR3 spells CASSPAGTGYNYGYTF. CDR3 nucleotide sequence: TGTGCCAGCAGTCCAGCCGGGACAGGGTATAACTATGGCTACACCTTC.

This clone showed up many times. This chain connects TRBV7-9 to TRBJ2-5; tentative D call: TRBD2 (7 bases). CDR1 SEHNR and CDR2 FQNEAQ come from the germline V gene (reference sequence). V was cut by 2 bases and J by 3 bases, with 13 bases left in between. This CDR3 is 15 amino acids long. In DNA, the CDR3 is TGTGCCAGCAGCTTACTTGGGGAGGGGGAAGAGACCCAGTACTTC. Translating gives CASSLLGEGEETQYF.

Points on this clone: This specimen includes other DNA sequences encoding the same CDR3. The chain uses TRBV28 and TRBJ1-5; D is unresolved. The CDR3 extends over 14 amino acids. Germline CDR1 and CDR2: MDHEN and SYDVKM. V gave up 8 bases and J gave up 2 bases, with 13 bases separating them. This chain's CDR3 is CASSSASGNQPQHF. In DNA form, the CDR3 reads TGTGCCAGCTCCTCGGCATCGGGCAATCAGCCCCAGCATTTT.

This clone occurred many times. The J gene is TRBJ2-7, the V gene TRBV5-1; 10 nucleotides line up with TRBD2. After removal of 1 base from V and 6 bases from J, the junction contained 7 bases not matched to a gene. In germline, CDR1 is SGHRS, CDR2 YFSETQ. The CDR3 has 15 residues. The CDR3 sequence: CASSLFASGSSEQYF. CDR3 nucleotide sequence: TGCGCCAGCAGCTTGTTCGCTAGCGGGAGTTCCGAGCAGTACTTC.

A single count supports this clone. The chain joins TRBV14 to TRBJ1-1, with 8 bases lining up with TRBD1. V shed 6 bases and J 4 bases; nucleotides not matched to a gene: 10. Per germline, CDR1 SGHDN and CDR2 FVKESK. The CDR3 totals 15 residues. CDR3 in DNA: TGTGCCAGCAGTCCTTTCAGGGGGCGTACCACTGAAGCTTTCTTT. It specifies CASSPFRGRTTEAFF.

This sequence joins TRBV5-6 and TRBJ2-2; a possible D gene is TRBD1 (6 bases). The CDR3 has 14 amino acids. Germline values: CDR1 SGHDT, CDR2 YYEEEE. With 7 bases removed from V and 7 bases from J, the gap between germline ends came to 17 bases. CDR3 protein: CASGYREGGGELFF. The CDR3 DNA reads TGTGCCAGCGGATACAGGGAAGGAGGCGGGGAGCTGTTTTTT.

This clone has more than one count but fewer than ten. CDR3 in DNA: TGTGCCAGCAGCGTCCTTTCTGGGGACACTGAAGCTTTCTTT. Its translation: CASSVLSGDTEAFF. The chain couples TRBV2 to TRBJ1-1; D gene ambiguous. V was shortened by 6 bases and J by 3 bases, with 14 bases between the two germline ends. The CDR3 spans 14 residues. CDR1 SNHLY and CDR2 FYNNEI come from the germline V gene.

This clone was picked up many times. V usage is TRBV25-1 and J usage is TRBJ1-1, with TRBD1 matching over 11 bases. The ends lost 8 bases at V and 6 bases at J; junction bases unmatched: 11. Germline V CDR1 and CDR2: MGHDK, SYGVNS. The CDR3 consists of 15 residues. The CDR3 DNA reads as TGTGCCAGCTACAGGGGGACAGGGGGGATATCTGAAGCTTTCTTT. Its protein product is CASYRGTGGISEAFF.

The chain uses TRBV7-8 and TRBJ2-7; TRBD1 agrees at 7 bases. Trimming removed 5 bases from V and 2 bases from J; junction bases left unmatched: 9. From germline, CDR1 is SGHVS and CDR2 FQNEAQ. The CDR3 has 15 residues. The CDR3 DNA follows: TGTGCCAGCAGCCCCCGGTCAGGGGGAACCTACGAGCAGTACTTC. This encodes CASSPRSGGTYEQYF.

The chain employs TRBV6-4 and TRBJ2-7; no definite D call. Trimming stripped 8 bases from V and 4 bases from J, with 12 bases between. CDR1 and CDR2 (germline): MRHNA, SNTAGT. The CDR3 runs 12 residues. As DNA, the CDR3 is TGTGCCAGCCCTAGGAAGGGTTACGAGCAGTACTTC. It encodes CASPRKGYEQYF.

This chain connects TRBV11-2 to TRBJ2-3, with 7 bases identical to TRBD2. This CDR3 contains 16 residues. The germline CDR1 and CDR2 sequences are SGHAT and FQNNGV. J was trimmed by 3 bases and V by 6 bases; bases with no gene match: 12. The CDR3 spells CASRQVGGSLTDTQYF. The CDR3 coding sequence is TGTGCCAGCAGACAAGTGGGCGGGAGTTTGACAGATACGCAGTATTTT.

This clone was seen at least ten times. Other nucleotide sequences in the sample specify the same CDR3. This chain's CDR3 is CAWSVLGTSGSEQFF. CDR3 coding DNA: TGTGCCTGGAGTGTACTCGGGACTAGCGGATCTGAGCAGTTCTTC. This rearrangement joins TRBV30 to TRBJ2-1; 11 bases fit TRBD2. This CDR3 contains 15 residues. Per the germline V gene, CDR1 is GTSNPN and CDR2 is SVGIG (reference sequence). The junction had 7 bases not matched to a gene; V was cut back by 0 bases and J by 9 bases.

The chain has TRBV7-3 and TRBJ2-5; TRBD2 might be the D (6 bases). The CDR3 is 15 amino acids. Germline lookup yields CDR1 SGHTA and CDR2 FQGTGA. V lost 2 bases and J lost 4, with 14 bases in between. The CDR3 sequence is CASSLGGGWGETQYF. CDR3 nucleotides: TGTGCCAGCAGCTTAGGGGGAGGTTGGGGAGAGACCCAGTACTTC.

The chain links TRBV7-3 to TRBJ2-2, with D possibly matching TRBD1 (5 bases). CDR1 SGHTA and CDR2 FQGTGA come from the germline V gene. Trimming cost V 2 bases and J 5 bases, with 15 bases left between them. The length of the CDR3 is 16 residues. The CDR3 region is CASSLSSLPGTGELFF. Written as DNA, the CDR3 is TGTGCCAGCAGCTTATCTTCCCTACCAGGGACCGGGGAGCTGTTTTTT. The full variable domain, rest sourced from reference TRBV7-3 and TRBJ2-2, is GAGVSQTPSNKVTEKGKYVELRCDPISGHTALYWYRQSLGQGPEFLIYFQGTGAADDSGLPNDRFFAVRPEGSVSTLKIQRTERGDSAVYLCASSLSSLPGTGELFFGEGSRLTVL.

V and J are TRBV5-6 and TRBJ2-3; D is unclear. The CDR3 loop spans 15 amino acids. Trimming took off 4 bases at V and 4 bases at J, with 16 bases between the two ends. Germline V gene data show CDR1 as SGHDT and CDR2 as YYEEEE. For the CDR3, the DNA is TGTGCCAGCAGCATATACCTAACTGGCCCAGATACGCAGTATTTT. It is translated as CASSIYLTGPDTQYF.